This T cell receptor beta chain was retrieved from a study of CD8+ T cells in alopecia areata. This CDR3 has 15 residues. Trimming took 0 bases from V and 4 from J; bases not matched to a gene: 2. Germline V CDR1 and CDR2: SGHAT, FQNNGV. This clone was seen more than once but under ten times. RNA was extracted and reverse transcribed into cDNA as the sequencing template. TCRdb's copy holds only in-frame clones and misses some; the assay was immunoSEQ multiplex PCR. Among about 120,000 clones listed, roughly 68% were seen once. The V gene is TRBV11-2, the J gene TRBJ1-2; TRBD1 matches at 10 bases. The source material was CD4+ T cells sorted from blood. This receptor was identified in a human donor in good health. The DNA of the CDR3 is TGTGCCAGCAGCTTAGAGGGACAGGGGACCTATGGCTACACCTTC. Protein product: CASSLEGQGTYGYTF. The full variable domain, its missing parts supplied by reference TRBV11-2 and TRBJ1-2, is EAGVAQSPRYKIIEKRQSVAFWCNPISGHATLYWYQQILGQGPKLLIQFQNNGVVDDSQLPKDRFSAERLKGVDSTLKIQPAKLEDSAVYLCASSLEGQGTYGYTFGSGTRLTVV.